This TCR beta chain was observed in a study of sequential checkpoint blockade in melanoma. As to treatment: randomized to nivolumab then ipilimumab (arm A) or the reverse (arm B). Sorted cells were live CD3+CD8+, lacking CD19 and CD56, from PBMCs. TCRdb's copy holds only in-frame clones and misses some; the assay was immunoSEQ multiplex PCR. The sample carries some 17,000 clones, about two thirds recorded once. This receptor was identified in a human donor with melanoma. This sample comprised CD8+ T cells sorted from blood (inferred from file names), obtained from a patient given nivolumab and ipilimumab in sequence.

The CDR3 DNA is TGTGCCAGCAGTTTAACCGGGACACCTAAAGAGACCCAGTACTTC. It translates to CASSLTGTPKETQYF. J is TRBJ2-5 and V is TRBV28; D perhaps matches TRBD1 (6 bases). V was shortened by 2 bases and J by 3 bases, with 13 bases between the two germline ends. Germline CDR1 and CDR2: MDHEN and SYDVKM. The CDR3 extends over 15 amino acids.